The 30 T cell receptor beta chains listed next were all sequenced from one sample in a study of Ad26.COV2.S vaccination and SARS-CoV-2 variants. The treatment denotes: roughly 19 received Ad26.COV2.S at low or high dose, single or two shots; roughly five received placebo; per-sample allocation not given. The samples date from day 63 after the first vaccine or placebo injection. Assay: immunoSEQ multiplex PCR; the TCRdb copy retains only in-frame clones and omits some. The table has roughly 240,000 clones, roughly 90% seen once. The sequencing used peripheral blood, collected in a trial of Ad26.COV2.S vaccine versus placebo. All receptors derive from a person aged 18-65 years who received the Ad26.COV2.S COVID-19 vaccine or a placebo.

The V and J genes are TRBV7-9 and TRBJ2-7; TRBD2 is a possible D gene (6 bases). V shed 5 bases and J shed 3 bases, with 26 bases lying between them. Germline V CDR1 and CDR2: SEHNR, FQNEAQ (reference sequence). This CDR3 region has 18 residues. CDR3: CASSPKAGAGYSVYEQYF. The DNA of the CDR3 is TGTGCCAGCAGCCCAAAAGCGGGCGCGGGGTACAGTGTCTACGAGCAGTACTTC.

The chain employs TRBV9 and TRBJ2-7, with D unclear. Germline-derived CDR1 and CDR2 are SGDLS and YYNGEE. The CDR3 has 14 residues. V lost 0 bases and J lost 2, with 9 bases in between. The CDR3 spells CASSVESGAYEQYF. CDR3 sequence (DNA): TGTGCCAGCAGCGTAGAATCTGGTGCCTACGAGCAGTACTTC.

At least ten counts were recorded for this clone. The J gene is TRBJ2-2, the V gene TRBV19; D tentatively fits TRBD1 or TRBD2 (5 bases each). The length of the CDR3 is 14 residues. Trimming cost V 3 bases and J 5 bases, with 10 bases left between them. CDR1 is LNHDA, CDR2 SQIVND, per germline (reference sequence). The CDR3 loop reads CASSMLAGTGELFF. The CDR3 bases are TGTGCCAGTAGTATGCTAGCAGGGACCGGGGAGCTGTTTTTT.

The rearrangement joins TRBV4-1 to TRBJ2-7; D is tentatively TRBD1 or TRBD2 (5 bases each). This CDR3 has 15 residues. Germline V gives CDR1 MGHRA, CDR2 YSYEKL. Trimming pared 2 bases from V and 3 bases from J, leaving 14 bases between. Written as DNA, the CDR3 is TGCGCCAGCAGCCAATTGGGACGGAATTTCTACGAGCAGTACTTC. Translation: CASSQLGRNFYEQYF.

In this sample, this clone turned up a few times. The chain combines TRBV7-9 with TRBJ2-1; 7 bases line up with TRBD2. The trim removed 5 bases at V and 2 bases at J, leaving 9 bases unmatched. Germline assignment: CDR1 SEHNR and CDR2 FQNEAQ (reference sequence). The CDR3 length is 16 residues. In DNA form, the CDR3 reads TGTGCCAGCAGCCCTTGGGGGGGTGGAACCTACAATGAGCAGTTCTTC. This translates into CASSPWGGGTYNEQFF.

The chain uses TRBV5-6 and TRBJ2-1; D is uncertain. Germline-derived CDR1 and CDR2 are SGHDT and YYEEEE. The CDR3 consists of 13 residues. Trimming cost V 4 bases and J 3 bases, with 8 bases left between them. CDR3 DNA sequence: TGTGCCAGCAGCCGAAAGAACTACAATGAGCAGTTCTTC. Protein: CASSRKNYNEQFF.

This chain joins TRBV14 and TRBJ2-1, with D possibly matching TRBD1 (6 bases). V shed 4 bases and J shed 6 bases, with 13 bases lying between them. This CDR3 has 14 residues. The germline V gene encodes CDR1 SGHDN and CDR2 FVKESK. The CDR3 region has the DNA TGTGCCAGCAGCCCGAGGGGGACACCCAATGAGCAGTTCTTC. Its translation: CASSPRGTPNEQFF.

The V and J genes are TRBV28 and TRBJ1-2; possible D gene TRBD1, 5 bases. The CDR3 sequence is 15 residues long. V dropped 2 bases and J dropped 5 bases, with 15 bases sitting between them. Germline V CDR1 and CDR2: MDHEN, SYDVKM. CDR3 DNA sequence: TGTGCCAGCAGTTTACAGGGACCGGGGGTATATGGCTACACCTTC. Protein product: CASSLQGPGVYGYTF.

The V gene is TRBV7-3, the J gene TRBJ2-1; 13 nucleotides match TRBD2. Germline-derived CDR1 and CDR2 are SGHTA and FQGTGA. This CDR3 has 18 amino acids. J lost 2 bases, V lost 0 bases, and 4 bases had no gene match. CDR3 in DNA: TGTGCCAGCAGCTTAACCAAACTAGCGGGAGGGCCCTACAATGAGCAGTTCTTC. Amino acid sequence: CASSLTKLAGGPYNEQFF.

The V and J genes are TRBV29-1 and TRBJ2-3; either TRBD1 or TRBD2 may fit D (6 bases each). Germline assignment: CDR1 SQVTM and CDR2 ANQGSEA. The ends were cut back, 4 bases at V and 1 base at J, with 12 bases in the middle. There are 14 residues in the CDR3. CDR3 region: CSVVGGGRTDTQYF. In nucleotides, the CDR3 is TGCAGCGTTGTCGGGGGCGGACGCACAGATACGCAGTATTTT.

The V call is TRBV6-2 or TRBV6-3, the J call TRBJ1-2; perhaps TRBD1 as D (6 bases). CDR3 length: 17 residues. Trimming removed 7 bases from V and 4 bases from J, with 25 bases in between. CDR1 and CDR2 (germline): MNHEY, SVGEGT. The CDR3 DNA follows: TGTGCCAGCACCCCCACCGCCTACAGGGTCGATATCTATGGCTACACCTTC. Translating it yields CASTPTAYRVDIYGYTF.

This chain connects TRBV12-3 or TRBV12-4 to TRBJ1-2; 7 positions match TRBD1. With 6 bases clipped from V and 7 bases from J, the junction kept 5 bases outside the gene matches. CDR3 size: 12 residues. The CDR3 loop reads CASRPTGFGYTF. The CDR3 DNA reads as TGTGCCAGCAGACCGACAGGGTTTGGCTACACCTTC.

V and J are TRBV5-1 and TRBJ1-1; perhaps TRBD1 as D (5 bases). In germline, CDR1 is SGHRS, CDR2 YFSETQ. V was clipped by 5 bases and J by 1 base, with 9 bases between them. The CDR3 spans 13 residues. CDR3 residues: CASRPGGNTEAFF. The DNA of the CDR3 is TGCGCCAGCAGGCCGGGGGGGAACACTGAAGCTTTCTTT.

Concerning this clone itself: At the DNA level, this CDR3 is encoded by other sequences in the same sample as well. This chain joins TRBV4-1 and TRBJ2-1; 10 bases are a match to TRBD2. CDR1 MGHRA and CDR2 YSYEKL come from the germline V gene. Trimming at V came to 0 bases and at J to 3 bases, leaving 2 bases not matched to a gene. CDR3 length: 16 amino acids. This chain's CDR3 is CASSQESSGGYNEQFF. CDR3 DNA sequence: TGCGCCAGCAGCCAAGAATCTAGCGGGGGCTACAATGAGCAGTTCTTC.

The gene calls are TRBV28 and TRBJ2-1; D is perhaps TRBD1 or TRBD2 (5 bases each). The V end was cut by 8 bases, the J end by 6 bases, with 14 bases between. This CDR3 contains 13 residues. The germline V gene has CDR1 MDHEN and CDR2 SYDVKM. CDR3 nucleotides: TGTGCCAGCCACGGGGCAGTTGGCAATGAGCAGTTCTTC. It codes for CASHGAVGNEQFF.

The gene calls are TRBV25-1 and TRBJ2-1; D gene ambiguous. The ends were cut back, 3 bases at V and 6 bases at J, with 6 bases in the middle. The germline V gene encodes CDR1 MGHDK and CDR2 SYGVNS. The CDR3 is 12 amino acids. The CDR3 DNA reads TGTGCCAGCAGTGAGACGGCCAATGAGCAGTTCTTC. It encodes CASSETANEQFF.

The CDR3 DNA follows: TGTGCCAGCAGCTTAGAGAGAATTGGAAACACCATATATTTT. It encodes CASSLERIGNTIYF. The chain joins TRBV7-2 to TRBJ1-3; the D is unclear. This CDR3 spans 14 amino acids. V was clipped by 1 base and J by 3 bases, with 7 bases between them. Germline values: CDR1 SGHTA, CDR2 FQGNSA.

The CDR3 here is CASSLSWAGGAYEQYF. The CDR3, as DNA: TGTGCCAGCAGTTTGAGTTGGGCCGGGGGTGCCTACGAGCAGTACTTC. The V gene is TRBV27, the J gene TRBJ2-7; a weak D match, TRBD2 (6 bases). The CDR3 runs 16 residues. The V end was cut by 3 bases, the J end by 2 bases, with 17 bases between. The germline V gene has CDR1 MNHEY and CDR2 SMNVEV (reference sequence).

In nucleotides, the CDR3 is TGTGCCAGCAGCTTAATTGTGACTGAAGGAGCTGAATCCTACGAGCAGTACTTC. As protein: CASSLIVTEGAESYEQYF. This chain links TRBV11-2 with TRBJ2-7; D call uncertain. This CDR3 has 18 residues. V was clipped by 2 bases and J by 1 base, with 21 bases between them. Germline-derived CDR1 and CDR2 are SGHAT and FQNNGV.

V is TRBV7-2 and J is TRBJ1-1; D is perhaps TRBD1 (5 bases). Trimming stripped 1 base from V and 4 bases from J, with 10 bases between. Per germline, CDR1 SGHTA and CDR2 FQGNSA. The CDR3 loop spans 14 amino acids. The CDR3 DNA reads as TGTGCCAGCAGCTTAGGTGGGGGAGTCACTGAAGCTTTCTTT. It is translated as CASSLGGGVTEAFF. Full variable domain (missing parts from reference TRBV7-2 and TRBJ1-1): GAGVSQSPSNKVTEKGKDVELRCDPISGHTALYWYRQSLGQGLEFLIYFQGNSAPDKSGLPSDRFSAERTGGSVSTLTIQRTQQEDSAVYLCASSLGGGVTEAFFGQGTRLTVV.

The chain employs TRBV6-2 or TRBV6-3 and TRBJ2-7, with a weak D call TRBD2 (5 bases). CDR1 is MNHEY and CDR2 is SVGEGT in the germline V gene. Trimming shortened V by 5 bases and J by 2 bases, and 16 bases separated the two germline ends. There are 15 residues in the CDR3. CDR3 residues: CASSRDQDPTYEQYF. The CDR3, as DNA: TGTGCCAGCAGTCGGGATCAGGACCCGACCTACGAGCAGTACTTC.

The chain couples TRBV12-3 or TRBV12-4 to TRBJ2-7; D perhaps matches TRBD1 (6 bases). The CDR3 has 13 residues. The V and J ends lost 6 bases and 0 bases respectively, with 9 bases between them. CDR3 protein: CASRLTGSYEQYF. CDR3 bases: TGTGCCAGCAGGCTGACAGGCTCCTACGAGCAGTACTTC.

J is TRBJ1-5 and V is TRBV6-2 or TRBV6-3; D gene uncertain. In germline, CDR1 is MNHEY, CDR2 SVGEGT. V was cut by 0 bases and J by 7 bases, with 10 bases left in between. The CDR3 sequence is 14 residues long. CDR3 sequence (DNA): TGTGCCAGCAGTTACTCGAGAGGGTTGCAGCCCCAGCATTTT. Its protein product is CASSYSRGLQPQHF.

The chain links TRBV14 to TRBJ2-7; D is possibly TRBD2 (5 bases). There are 19 residues in the CDR3. The germline V gene encodes CDR1 SGHDN and CDR2 FVKESK. V lost 2 bases and J 2 bases, leaving 25 bases between the germline ends. As DNA, the CDR3 is TGTGCCAGCAGCCAATATGGTGTGGAGAGAGGAGGTCGGACCTACGAGCAGTACTTC. This gives the protein CASSQYGVERGGRTYEQYF.

This clone was counted once. This chain connects TRBV7-9 to TRBJ2-5, with D possibly being TRBD2 (6 bases). The germline V gene encodes CDR1 SEHNR and CDR2 FQNEAQ (reference sequence). The CDR3 runs to 14 residues. Trimming shortened V by 5 bases and J by 2 bases, and 12 bases separated the two germline ends. The CDR3 nucleotides read TGTGCCAGCAGCGCTCGGGGGAAACAAGAGACCCAGTACTTC. Its protein is CASSARGKQETQYF.

The J gene is TRBJ2-2, the V gene TRBV5-1; D is unresolved. Germline V gives CDR1 SGHRS, CDR2 YFSETQ. Deletions cut 0 bases from V and 0 bases from J, with 3 bases between. The CDR3 is 14 residues long. As DNA, the CDR3 is TGCGCCAGCAGCTTGGAAGCGAACACCGGGGAGCTGTTTTTT. Its translation: CASSLEANTGELFF.

The rearrangement uses TRBV5-1 and TRBJ1-2, with D possibly TRBD1 on 5 matching bases. V lost 4 bases, J lost 5 bases, and 12 bases lay in between. CDR1 is SGHRS and CDR2 is YFSETQ in the germline V gene. The CDR3 consists of 13 residues. The CDR3 reads CASSATEIYGYTF. The CDR3 nucleotides are TGCGCCAGCAGCGCGACAGAAATATATGGCTACACCTTC.

This chain connects TRBV27 to TRBJ1-5, with 11 positions matching TRBD1. CDR1 is MNHEY and CDR2 is SMNVEV in the germline V gene (reference sequence). The CDR3 spans 15 residues. Trimming at V came to 6 bases and at J to 4 bases, leaving 5 bases not matched to a gene. CDR3 region: CASSPGTGGNQPQHF. The DNA for the CDR3 is TGTGCCAGCAGCCCCGGGACAGGGGGTAATCAGCCCCAGCATTTT.

The chain employs TRBV25-1 and TRBJ2-1; D is unresolved. Per germline, CDR1 MGHDK and CDR2 SYGVNS. V was clipped by 2 bases and J by 8 bases, with 13 bases between them. The CDR3 is made up of 14 amino acids. CDR3 sequence (DNA): TGTGCCAGCAGTGAACCCCGAACGACCGATGAGCAGTTCTTC. Translating it yields CASSEPRTTDEQFF.

This chain links TRBV5-8 with TRBJ2-1; 7 positions agree with TRBD2. CDR1 and CDR2 from the germline V gene are SGHTS and YDEGEE. V lost 2 bases and J lost 3; bases outside the gene matches: 5. The CDR3 is 15 amino acids. CDR3: CASSLTGGSYNEQFF. In DNA form, the CDR3 reads TGTGCCAGCAGCTTAACGGGGGGTAGCTACAATGAGCAGTTCTTC.